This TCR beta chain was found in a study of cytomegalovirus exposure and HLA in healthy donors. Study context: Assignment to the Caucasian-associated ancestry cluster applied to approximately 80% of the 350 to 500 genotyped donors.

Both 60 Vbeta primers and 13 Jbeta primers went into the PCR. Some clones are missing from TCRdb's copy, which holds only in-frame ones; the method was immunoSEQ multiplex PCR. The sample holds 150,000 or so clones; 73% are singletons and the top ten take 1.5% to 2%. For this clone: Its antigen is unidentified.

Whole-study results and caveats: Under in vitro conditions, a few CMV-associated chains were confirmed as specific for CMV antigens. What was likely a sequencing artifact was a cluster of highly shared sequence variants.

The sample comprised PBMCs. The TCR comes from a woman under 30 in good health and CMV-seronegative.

The DNA of the CDR3 is TGTGCCAGCAGTTTGAACAGGGGAACTGGGTCCTATAATTCACCCCTCCACTTT. It yields the protein CASSLNRGTGSYNSPLHF. This chain links TRBV27 with TRBJ1-6, with 7 bases that match TRBD1. Germline-derived CDR1 and CDR2 are MNHEY and SMNVEV (reference sequence). This CDR3 is built from 18 residues. The ends lost 3 bases at V and 1 base at J; junction bases unmatched: 9.